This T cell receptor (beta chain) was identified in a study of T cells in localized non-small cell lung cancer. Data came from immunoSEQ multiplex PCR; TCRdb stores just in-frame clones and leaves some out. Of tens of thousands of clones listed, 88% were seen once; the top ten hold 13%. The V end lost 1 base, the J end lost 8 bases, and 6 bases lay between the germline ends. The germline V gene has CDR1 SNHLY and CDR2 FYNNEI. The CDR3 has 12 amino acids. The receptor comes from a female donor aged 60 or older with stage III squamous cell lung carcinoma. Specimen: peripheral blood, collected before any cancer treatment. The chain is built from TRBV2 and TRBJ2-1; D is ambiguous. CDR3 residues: CASSEGTDEQFF. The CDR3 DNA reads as TGTGCCAGCAGTGAAGGGACCGATGAGCAGTTCTTC.